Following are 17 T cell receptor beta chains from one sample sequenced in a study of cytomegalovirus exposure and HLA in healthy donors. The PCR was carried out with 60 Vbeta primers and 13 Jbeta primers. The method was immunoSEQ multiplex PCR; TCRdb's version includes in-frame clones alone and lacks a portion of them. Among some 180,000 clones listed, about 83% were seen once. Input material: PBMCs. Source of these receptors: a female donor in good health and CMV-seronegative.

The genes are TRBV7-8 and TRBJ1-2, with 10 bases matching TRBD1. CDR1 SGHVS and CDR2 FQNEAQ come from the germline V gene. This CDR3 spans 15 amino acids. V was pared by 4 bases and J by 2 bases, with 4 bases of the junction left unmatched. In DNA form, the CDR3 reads TGTGCCAGCAGCTCCCAGGACAGGGGGAACTATGGCTACACCTTC. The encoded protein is CASSSQDRGNYGYTF.

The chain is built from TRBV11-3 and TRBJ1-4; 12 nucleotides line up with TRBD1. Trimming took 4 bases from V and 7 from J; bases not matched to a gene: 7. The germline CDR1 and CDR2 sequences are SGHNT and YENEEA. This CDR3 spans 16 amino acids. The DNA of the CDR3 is TGTGCCAGCAGCTCGTTAGGGGACAGGGGGCGTGAAAAACTGTTTTTT. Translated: CASSSLGDRGREKLFF. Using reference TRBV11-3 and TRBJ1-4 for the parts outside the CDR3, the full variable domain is EAGVVQSPRYKIIEKKQPVAFWCNPISGHNTLYWYLQNLGQGPELLIRYENEEAVDDSQLPKDRFSAERLKGVDSTLKIQPAELGDSAVYLCASSSLGDRGREKLFFGSGTQLSVL.

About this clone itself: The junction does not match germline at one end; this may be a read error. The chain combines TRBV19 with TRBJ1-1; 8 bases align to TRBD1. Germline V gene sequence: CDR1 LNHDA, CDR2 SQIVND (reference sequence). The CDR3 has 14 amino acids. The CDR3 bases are TGTGCCAGTAGTTTAGACAGGGGTGGTACTGAAGCTTTCTTT. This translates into CASSLDRGGTEAFF.

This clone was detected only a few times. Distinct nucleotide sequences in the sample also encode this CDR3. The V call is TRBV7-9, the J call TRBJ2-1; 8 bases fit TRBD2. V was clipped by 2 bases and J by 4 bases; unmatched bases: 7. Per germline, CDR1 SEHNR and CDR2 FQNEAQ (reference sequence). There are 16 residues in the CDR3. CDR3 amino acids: CASSLSLAGSYNEQFF. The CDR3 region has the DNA TGTGCCAGCAGCTTATCCCTAGCGGGTTCTTACAATGAGCAGTTCTTC.

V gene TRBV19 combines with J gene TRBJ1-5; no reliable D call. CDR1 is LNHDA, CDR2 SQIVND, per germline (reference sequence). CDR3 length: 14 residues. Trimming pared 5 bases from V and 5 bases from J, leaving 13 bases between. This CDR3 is CASSSSRQDQPQHF. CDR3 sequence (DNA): TGTGCCAGTAGTTCTAGCCGGCAGGATCAGCCCCAGCATTTT. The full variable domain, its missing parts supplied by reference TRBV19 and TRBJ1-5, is DGGITQSPKYLFRKEGQNVTLSCEQNLNHDAMYWYRQDPGQGLRLIYYSQIVNDFQKGDIAEGYSVSREKKESFPLTVTSAQKNPTAFYLCASSSSRQDQPQHFGDGTRLSIL.

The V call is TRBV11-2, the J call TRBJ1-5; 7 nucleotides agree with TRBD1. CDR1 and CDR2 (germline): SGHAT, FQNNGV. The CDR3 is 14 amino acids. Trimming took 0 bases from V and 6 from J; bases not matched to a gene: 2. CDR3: CASSLETGTQPQHF. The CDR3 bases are TGTGCCAGCAGCTTAGAGACAGGGACTCAGCCCCAGCATTTT.

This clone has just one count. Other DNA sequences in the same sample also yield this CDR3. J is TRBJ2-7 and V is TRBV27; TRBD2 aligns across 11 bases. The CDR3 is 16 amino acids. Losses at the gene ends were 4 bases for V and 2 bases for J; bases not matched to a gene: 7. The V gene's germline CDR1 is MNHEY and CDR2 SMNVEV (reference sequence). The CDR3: CASSSLLAGDPYEQYF. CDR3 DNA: TGTGCCAGCAGTTCCTTACTAGCGGGAGACCCCTACGAGCAGTACTTC.

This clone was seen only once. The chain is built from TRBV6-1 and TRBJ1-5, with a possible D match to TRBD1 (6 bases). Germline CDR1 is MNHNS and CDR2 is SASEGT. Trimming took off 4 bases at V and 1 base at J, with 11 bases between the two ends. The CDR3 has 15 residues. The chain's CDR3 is CASSAYRESNQPQHF. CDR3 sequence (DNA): TGTGCCAGCAGTGCGTACAGGGAGAGCAATCAGCCCCAGCATTTT.

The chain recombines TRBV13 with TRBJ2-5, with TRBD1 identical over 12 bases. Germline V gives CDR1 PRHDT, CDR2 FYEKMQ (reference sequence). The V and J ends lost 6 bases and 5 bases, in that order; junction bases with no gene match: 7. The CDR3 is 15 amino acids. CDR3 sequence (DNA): TGTGCCAGCAGTCCCGGGACAGGGGGCTTGGAGACCCAGTACTTC. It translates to CASSPGTGGLETQYF.

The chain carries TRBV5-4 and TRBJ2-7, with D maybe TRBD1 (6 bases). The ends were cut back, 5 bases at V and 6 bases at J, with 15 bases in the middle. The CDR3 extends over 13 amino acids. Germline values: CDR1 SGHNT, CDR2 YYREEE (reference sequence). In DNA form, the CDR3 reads TGTGCCAGCAGTCAGAACAGGGAGACCGAGCAGTACTTC. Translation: CASSQNRETEQYF.

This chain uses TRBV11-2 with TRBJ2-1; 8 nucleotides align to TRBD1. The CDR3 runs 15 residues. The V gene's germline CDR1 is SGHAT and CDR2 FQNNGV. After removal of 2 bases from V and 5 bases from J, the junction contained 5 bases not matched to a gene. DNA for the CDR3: TGTGCCAGCAGCTTAACAGGACAGGGCAACAATGAGCAGTTCTTC. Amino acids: CASSLTGQGNNEQFF.

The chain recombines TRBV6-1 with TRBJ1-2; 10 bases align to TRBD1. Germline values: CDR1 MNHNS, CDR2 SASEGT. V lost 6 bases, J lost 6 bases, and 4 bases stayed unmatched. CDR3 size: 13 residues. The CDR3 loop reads CASSLGQGDGYTF. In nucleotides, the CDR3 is TGTGCCAGCAGCCTTGGACAGGGGGATGGCTACACCTTC.

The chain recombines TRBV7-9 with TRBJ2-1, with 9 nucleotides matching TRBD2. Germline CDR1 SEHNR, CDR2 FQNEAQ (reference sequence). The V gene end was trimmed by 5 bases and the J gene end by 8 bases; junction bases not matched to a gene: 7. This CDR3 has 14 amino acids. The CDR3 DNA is TGTGCCAGCAGCCCACAAGCGGGAGGCTATGAGCAGTTCTTC. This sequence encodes CASSPQAGGYEQFF.

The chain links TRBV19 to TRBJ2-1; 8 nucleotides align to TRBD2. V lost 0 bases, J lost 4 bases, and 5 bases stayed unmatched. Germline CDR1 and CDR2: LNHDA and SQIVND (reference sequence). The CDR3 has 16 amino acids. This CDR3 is CASSIDPAGAYNEQFF. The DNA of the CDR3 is TGTGCCAGTAGTATAGATCCAGCGGGAGCTTACAATGAGCAGTTCTTC.

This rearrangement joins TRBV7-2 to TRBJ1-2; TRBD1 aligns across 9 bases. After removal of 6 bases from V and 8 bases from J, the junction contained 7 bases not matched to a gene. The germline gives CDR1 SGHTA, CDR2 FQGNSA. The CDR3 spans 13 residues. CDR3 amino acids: CASRQNRGQGYTF. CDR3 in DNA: TGTGCCAGCAGGCAAAACAGGGGGCAAGGCTACACCTTC. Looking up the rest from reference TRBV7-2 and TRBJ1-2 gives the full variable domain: GAGVSQSPSNKVTEKGKDVELRCDPISGHTALYWYRQSLGQGLEFLIYFQGNSAPDKSGLPSDRFSAERTGGSVSTLTIQRTQQEDSAVYLCASRQNRGQGYTFGSGTRLTVV.

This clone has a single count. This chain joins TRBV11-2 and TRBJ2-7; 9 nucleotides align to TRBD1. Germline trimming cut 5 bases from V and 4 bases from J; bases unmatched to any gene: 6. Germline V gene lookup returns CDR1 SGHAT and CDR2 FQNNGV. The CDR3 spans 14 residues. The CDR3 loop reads CASSLDRGLYEQYF. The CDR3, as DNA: TGTGCCAGCAGCCTGGACAGGGGTTTATACGAGCAGTACTTC.

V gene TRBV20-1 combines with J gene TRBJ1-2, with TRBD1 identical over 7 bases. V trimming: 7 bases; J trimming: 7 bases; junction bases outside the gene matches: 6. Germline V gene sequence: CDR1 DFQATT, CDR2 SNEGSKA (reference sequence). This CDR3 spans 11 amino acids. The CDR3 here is CSVRQGSGYTF. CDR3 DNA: TGCAGTGTCAGACAGGGTAGTGGCTACACCTTC.